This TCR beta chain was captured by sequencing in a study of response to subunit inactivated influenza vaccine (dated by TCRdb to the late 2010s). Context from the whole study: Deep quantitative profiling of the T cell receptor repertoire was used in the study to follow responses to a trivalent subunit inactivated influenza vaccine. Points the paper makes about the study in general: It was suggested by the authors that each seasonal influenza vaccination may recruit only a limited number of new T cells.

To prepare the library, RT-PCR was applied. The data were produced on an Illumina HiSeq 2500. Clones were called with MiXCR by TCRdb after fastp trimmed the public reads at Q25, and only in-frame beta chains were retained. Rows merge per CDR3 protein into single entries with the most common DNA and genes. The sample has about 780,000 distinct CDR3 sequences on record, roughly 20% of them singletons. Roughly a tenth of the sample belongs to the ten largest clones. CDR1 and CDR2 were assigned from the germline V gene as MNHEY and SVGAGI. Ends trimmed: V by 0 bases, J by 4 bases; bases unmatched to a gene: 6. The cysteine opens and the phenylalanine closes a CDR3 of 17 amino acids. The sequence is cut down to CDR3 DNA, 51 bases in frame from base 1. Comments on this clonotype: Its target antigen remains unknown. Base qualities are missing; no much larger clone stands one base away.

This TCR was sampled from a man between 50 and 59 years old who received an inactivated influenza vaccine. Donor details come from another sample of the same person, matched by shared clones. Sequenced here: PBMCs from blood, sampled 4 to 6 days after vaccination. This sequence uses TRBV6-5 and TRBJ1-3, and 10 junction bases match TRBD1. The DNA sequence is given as TGTGCCAGCAGTTACTCGGGGACAGGGGACTCAGGAAACACCATATATTTT. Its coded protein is CASSYSGTGDSGNTIYF.